This record concerns one T cell receptor (beta chain) sequence. What it binds is not known. The entry originates in a study of Ad26.COV2.S vaccination and SARS-CoV-2 variants. The CDR3 has 18 amino acids. The V end lost 0 bases, the J end lost 4 bases, and 23 bases lay between the germline ends. The germline CDR1 and CDR2 sequences are SGHRS and YFSETQ. The sample's treatment: some 19 received Ad26.COV2.S at low or high dose, single or two shots; a few received placebo; per-sample allocation not given. Sampling was done on day 63 after the first vaccine or placebo injection. In Boston, an adult donor aged 18-55 years took part. Broader study findings: Spike-specific TCR breadth was greater in vaccine than placebo recipients.

This table comes from immunoSEQ multiplex PCR, and its TCRdb copy is limited to in-frame clones, with some not included. This table has more than 300,000 clones, about 88% appearing once. The chain uses TRBV5-1 and TRBJ2-7; possibly TRBD2 for D (5 bases). Sample: peripheral blood, taken in a trial of Ad26.COV2.S vaccine versus placebo. This receptor was taken from a person between 18 and 65 years old who received the Ad26.COV2.S COVID-19 vaccine or a placebo. The CDR3 sequence is CASSLGGQLWRPRYEQYF. The CDR3 nucleotides read TGCGCCAGCAGCTTGGGCGGCCAACTGTGGAGGCCCCGGTACGAGCAGTACTTC.